The 21 T cell receptor beta chains below all came from one sample that was sequenced in a study of shared clonotypes between healthy human individuals. Method: immunoSEQ multiplex PCR; TCRdb's copy keeps in-frame clones and lacks some. The top ten clones hold roughly 0.13% of a sample with more than 2 million clones, around 95% of them seen once. Sequenced sample: naive CD4+ T cells sorted from blood. The subset here: CD45RA+ positively selected. All receptors come from a man aged 18 to 29 in good health.

V usage is TRBV5-6 and J usage is TRBJ1-2; tentatively, D is TRBD1 (5 bases). Trimming cost V 2 bases and J 4 bases, with 12 bases left between them. Germline V gives CDR1 SGHDT, CDR2 YYEEEE. CDR3 length: 14 amino acids. The CDR3 protein is CASSFDSTPYGYTF. In DNA form, the CDR3 reads TGTGCCAGCAGCTTCGACAGTACCCCCTATGGCTACACCTTC.

The chain has TRBV9 and TRBJ2-5; tentative D call: TRBD2 (6 bases). This CDR3 has 15 residues. V was clipped by 3 bases and J by 2 bases, with 14 bases between them. The germline V gene encodes CDR1 SGDLS and CDR2 YYNGEE. CDR3 nucleotide sequence: TGTGCCAGCAGCGCGGACTACGGAGTTCAAGAGACCCAGTACTTC. Translated, it gives CASSADYGVQETQYF.

This clone occurred once. This chain joins TRBV2 and TRBJ1-5, with 8 bases matching TRBD1. This CDR3 comprises 14 residues. Per germline, CDR1 SNHLY and CDR2 FYNNEI. V lost 6 bases and J lost 3; bases outside the gene matches: 4. The CDR3 sequence: CASSRDRINQPQHF. CDR3 bases: TGTGCCAGCAGCCGGGACAGGATCAATCAGCCCCAGCATTTT.

This sequence joins TRBV11-1 and TRBJ2-3; D uncertain. Trimming took 5 bases from V and 0 from J, leaving 9 bases between them. The CDR3 sequence is 14 residues long. Per the germline V gene, CDR1 is SGHAT and CDR2 is FQDESV (reference sequence). The CDR3 sequence is CASSPGRSTDTQYF. CDR3 in DNA: TGTGCCAGCAGCCCTGGACGGAGCACAGATACGCAGTATTTT.

V is TRBV19 and J is TRBJ1-2; D unresolved. The germline CDR1 and CDR2 sequences are LNHDA and SQIVND (reference sequence). The CDR3 is made up of 12 amino acids. Trimming left V 7 bases short and J 2 bases short, with 8 bases between. CDR3 nucleotide sequence: TGTGCCAGTAATCCGGGAAACTATGGCTACACCTTC. Amino acid sequence: CASNPGNYGYTF. Full variable domain (rest looked up from reference TRBV19 and TRBJ1-2): DGGITQSPKYLFRKEGQNVTLSCEQNLNHDAMYWYRQDPGQGLRLIYYSQIVNDFQKGDIAEGYSVSREKKESFPLTVTSAQKNPTAFYLCASNPGNYGYTFGSGTRLTVV.

This clone came up once. Other DNA sequences from this sample encode an identical CDR3 as well. The chain links TRBV18 to TRBJ2-2; 8 bases are a match to TRBD1. V lost 5 bases and J lost 1; bases outside the gene matches: 3. Looked up from germline, CDR1 is KGHSH and CDR2 is LQKENI. The CDR3 extends over 15 amino acids. The CDR3 DNA is TGTGCCAGCTCAACCGGGACAGGGAACACCGGGGAGCTGTTTTTT. Translation: CASSTGTGNTGELFF.

The V and J genes are TRBV6-4 and TRBJ2-7; D unresolved. The CDR3 spans 16 residues. CDR1 and CDR2 from the germline V gene are MRHNA and SNTAGT. Deletions cut 7 bases from V and 0 bases from J, with 19 bases between. This CDR3 reads CASTPTASFSSYEQYF. CDR3 bases: TGTGCCAGCACCCCGACGGCCAGTTTTAGCTCCTACGAGCAGTACTTC.

V and J are TRBV6-6 and TRBJ2-1; tentatively, D is TRBD1 (5 bases). Germline V gene data show CDR1 as MNHNY and CDR2 as SVGAGI (reference sequence). Deletions cut 2 bases from V and 9 bases from J, with 14 bases between. The CDR3 loop spans 14 amino acids. CDR3 region: CASSYAGYKGEQFF. CDR3 DNA: TGTGCCAGCAGTTACGCAGGGTACAAGGGTGAGCAGTTCTTC.

The chain couples TRBV6-5 to TRBJ2-7; 7 positions match TRBD1. The CDR3 length is 14 residues. J was trimmed by 3 bases and V by 2 bases; bases with no gene match: 4. The germline gives CDR1 MNHEY, CDR2 SVGAGI. The CDR3, as DNA: TGTGCCAGCAGTTACCAGGGACAGAACTACGAGCAGTACTTC. Amino acids: CASSYQGQNYEQYF.

The rearrangement uses TRBV30 and TRBJ2-7; 8 nucleotides match TRBD1. This CDR3 spans 13 amino acids. In germline, CDR1 is GTSNPN, CDR2 SVGIG (reference sequence). V dropped 7 bases and J dropped 2; count of bases not matched to a gene: 7. The CDR3: CASEPGQAYEQYF. DNA for the CDR3: TGTGCCTCAGAACCGGGACAGGCCTACGAGCAGTACTTC.

This clone was counted between two and nine times. The rearrangement uses TRBV5-1 and TRBJ1-1; D is ambiguous. Trimming pared 0 bases from V and 3 bases from J, leaving 6 bases between. In germline, CDR1 is SGHRS, CDR2 YFSETQ. This CDR3 has 13 amino acids. The CDR3 protein is CASSLGRDTEAFF. The CDR3 DNA follows: TGCGCCAGCAGCTTGGGCAGAGACACTGAAGCTTTCTTT.

Worth noting for this clone: This sample also contains other DNA sequences that code for the same CDR3. The chain uses TRBV30 and TRBJ2-7; no clear D. From germline, CDR1 is GTSNPN and CDR2 SVGIG (reference sequence). V was pared by 0 bases and J by 6 bases, with 9 bases between. The CDR3 consists of 12 residues. CDR3 bases: TGTGCCTGGAGTGTAGGAGCTGGCGAGCAGTACTTC. Translation: CAWSVGAGEQYF.

The chain carries TRBV4-1 and TRBJ1-5, with D perhaps matching TRBD1 (6 bases). V lost 1 base, J lost 0 bases, and 10 bases lay in between. The CDR3 has 16 amino acids. From germline, CDR1 is MGHRA and CDR2 YSYEKL. Here the CDR3 DNA reads TGCGCCAGCAGCCAAGCCGGGGGGCATAGCAATCAGCCCCAGCATTTT. It specifies CASSQAGGHSNQPQHF.

V is TRBV5-6 and J is TRBJ1-3, with 9 bases lining up with TRBD1. Looked up from germline, CDR1 is SGHDT and CDR2 is YYEEEE. This CDR3 region has 18 residues. V dropped 2 bases and J dropped 2; count of bases not matched to a gene: 11. The CDR3 bases are TGTGCCAGCAGCTTCGTGGGGACAGGGCTAGCGCCTGGAAACACCATATATTTT. It yields the protein CASSFVGTGLAPGNTIYF.

This clone was observed once. The gene calls are TRBV28 and TRBJ1-5; D not resolved. The V end was cut by 6 bases, the J end by 0 bases, with 15 bases between. Germline values: CDR1 MDHEN, CDR2 SYDVKM. This CDR3 spans 16 amino acids. For the CDR3, the DNA is TGTGCCAGCAGCCCTGGAGGTGCCCTTAGCAATCAGCCCCAGCATTTT. Amino acid sequence: CASSPGGALSNQPQHF.

The rearrangement joins TRBV29-1 to TRBJ2-7; 9 nucleotides match TRBD1. This CDR3 has 11 residues. CDR1 is SQVTM, CDR2 ANQGSEA, per germline. V trimming: 7 bases; J trimming: 4 bases; junction bases outside the gene matches: 2. The chain's CDR3 is CSAGTGYEQYF. Written as DNA, the CDR3 is TGCAGCGCTGGGACAGGGTACGAGCAGTACTTC.

This clone was recorded once. The gene calls are TRBV30 and TRBJ1-1; 9 positions agree with TRBD1. From germline, CDR1 is GTSNPN and CDR2 SVGIG (reference sequence). This CDR3 has 15 amino acids. The junction had 6 bases not matched to a gene; V was cut back by 0 bases and J by 4 bases. CDR3 DNA: TGTGCCTGGAGTGTACAGGGGGCGCTGAGCACTGAAGCTTTCTTT. The encoded protein is CAWSVQGALSTEAFF.

V usage is TRBV6-1 and J usage is TRBJ1-4; no clear D. The CDR3 spans 14 residues. CDR1 is MNHNS, CDR2 SASEGT, per germline. Trimming left V 8 bases short and J 0 bases short, with 10 bases between. The CDR3 is CASGEMATNEKLFF. CDR3 nucleotides: TGTGCCAGCGGGGAGATGGCAACTAATGAAAAACTGTTTTTT.

Here the CDR3 reads CAWSRDFITDTQYF. The DNA for the CDR3 is TGTGCCTGGAGTAGGGACTTTATCACAGATACGCAGTATTTT. V gene TRBV30 combines with J gene TRBJ2-3, with D perhaps matching TRBD2 (6 bases). Between the trimmed V and J ends, which lost 2 bases and 2 bases, there was a span of 11 bases. CDR3 length: 14 amino acids. CDR1 is GTSNPN and CDR2 is SVGIG in the germline V gene (reference sequence).

This clone was seen a handful of times. The chain uses TRBV10-3 and TRBJ1-5; D gene unclear. Germline V gene data show CDR1 as ENHRY and CDR2 as SYGVKD. V was pared by 4 bases and J by 7 bases, with 11 bases between. The CDR3 has 13 residues. Here the CDR3 reads CAISVHDGQPQHF. The DNA for the CDR3 is TGTGCCATCAGTGTCCACGACGGGCAGCCCCAGCATTTT.

V and J are TRBV2 and TRBJ2-3, with 9 nucleotides matching TRBD2. This CDR3 comprises 14 residues. Germline V gene data show CDR1 as SNHLY and CDR2 as FYNNEI. The V segment lost 6 bases and the J segment 5 bases; nucleotides outside the gene matches: 6. The CDR3 nucleotides read TGTGCCAGCAGCCTAGCGGGATTAGGAGATACGCAGTATTTT. Translating gives CASSLAGLGDTQYF.